This record covers a single TCR beta chain. This CDR3 has 13 amino acids. Germline trimming cut 8 bases from V and 1 base from J; bases unmatched to any gene: 5. The germline V gene has CDR1 SNHLY and CDR2 FYNNEI. The sample comes from a study of T cells in Graves' hyperthyroidism and ophthalmopathy. Diagnosis of hyperthyroidism was new in patients aged 18 to 65, and its duration was under 2 months. Amplification of TCR beta CDR3 regions was performed using RNA transcripts as template. A first-round RT-PCR of the TCR CDR3 used the HTBI primer set. TCRdb re-analysed the multiplex PCR reads in MiXCR, keeping a single row per CDR3 protein. Of fewer than 750,000 distinct CDR3 sequences in the sample, about 45% were seen once.

The source material was peripheral blood or thyroid tissue (not recorded which). This receptor was taken from a young woman with Graves' hyperthyroidism. The V and J genes are TRBV2 and TRBJ2-7; 7 bases map to TRBD1. CDR3 sequence reads: CASEGQPSYEQYF. The CDR3 bases are TGTGCCAGCGAGGGACAGCCTTCCTACGAGCAGTACTTC.